The entry below describes one T cell receptor beta chain. The antigen remains undetermined. Sequencing was performed with immunoSEQ multiplex PCR; in TCRdb, only in-frame clones are kept and a portion is missing. Altogether tens of thousands of clones are present, more than 75% being singletons, with the ten largest covering 5% to 7%. This entry comes from a study of chemoradiotherapy in HPV16-positive cancers. Study outcomes and limitations: The functional HPV-specific definition rests on just a couple of HPV16-positive patients. HPV-responsive T-cell expansion during chemoradiotherapy was linked to improved recurrence-free survival in HPV16-positive patients.

The input for sequencing was blood, taken from a patient who underwent chemoradiotherapy. The TCR was taken from a human donor with HPV-associated anogenital cancer.

The CDR3 DNA sequence: TGTGCCAGCAGCTTTGGGGAGGTGGTGACAGATACGCAGTATTTT. Its translation is CASSFGEVVTDTQYF. The genes are TRBV7-9 and TRBJ2-3; the D gene is possibly TRBD2 (6 bases). Deletions cut 3 bases from V and 3 bases from J, with 13 bases between. Germline CDR1 and CDR2: SEHNR and FQNEAQ (reference sequence). This CDR3 has 15 residues.